This entry concerns a single TCR beta chain. Its target is unknown. The data were taken from a study of blood T cells in healthy people across ages. General study results and limits: Long-lived donors exceeded aged donors in naive CD4+ cells and diversity. TCR beta diversity correlated strongly with naive T cell percentage.

Trimming cost V 4 bases and J 6 bases, with 13 bases left between them. Germline V CDR1 and CDR2: SGHRS, YFSETQ. The CDR3 has 13 amino acids. A second PCR, run for about 7 to 11 cycles, used a sample-barcoded 5' primer plus a J-beta primer mix. Sequencing recovered at least 2.5 million CDR3-containing paired-end reads from each sample. TCRdb recomputed calls from the 5' RACE reads with MiXCR, one row per CDR3 protein. The data contain about 1.5 million distinct CDR3 sequences, approximately 43% of them singletons. Sequenced sample: blood. The rearrangement links TRBV5-1 to TRBJ1-2; the D is unclear. This TCR came from a woman aged 18 to 35 in good health. DNA for the CDR3: TGCGCCAGCAGCGTGGCCGGGCCAGATGGCTACACCTTC. Translated, it gives CASSVAGPDGYTF. Drawing the rest from reference TRBV5-1 and TRBJ1-2, the complete variable domain is KAGVTQTPRYLIKTRGQQVTLSCSPISGHRSVSWYQQTPGQGLQFLFEYFSETQRNKGNFPGRFSGRQFSNSRSEMNVSTLELGDSALYLCASSVAGPDGYTFGSGTRLTVV.